A selection of T cell receptor beta chains follows, all from one sample in a study of control samples from healthy donors and cancer patients. Libraries were prepared by immunoSEQ multiplex PCR; TCRdb keeps only in-frame clonotypes and omits some of them. The sample contains about 64,000 clones, more than 90% of which appear only once. Sequencing used PBMCs. Receptors were obtained from a man in his forties with colorectal cancer. CDR3s include the opening cysteine and the closing phenylalanine or tryptophan. The D gene is left open where the match is weak. For some rows the clone size is stated as once, few or many, or as a class when expanded; others skip it.

d_gene	abundance	v_gene	j_gene	CDR3aa	CDR3nt
TRBD1	once	TRBV7-9	TRBJ1-2	CASSTQGDRSGYTF	TGTGCCAGCAGTACACAAGGGGACAGGAGTGGCTACACCTTC
NA	NA	TRBV6-2/TRBV6-3	TRBJ1-1	CASSPRRSGQNTEAFF	TGTGCCAGCAGCCCAAGGCGGTCAGGACAGAACACTGAAGCTTTCTTT
NA	NA	TRBV2	TRBJ2-7	CASTSSYEQYF	TGTGCCAGCACGAGCTCCTACGAGCAGTACTTC
NA	NA	TRBV6-5	TRBJ1-4	CASRRLGEKLFF	TGTGCCAGCAGACGACTTGGTGAAAAACTGTTTTTT
TRBD2	NA	TRBV7-2	TRBJ2-3	CASSFTTSRPTQYF	TGTGCCAGCAGCTTTACGACTAGCAGGCCTACGCAGTATTTT
TRBD2	NA	TRBV11-2	TRBJ2-5	CASSPSSGEGTQYF	TGTGCCAGCAGCCCATCTAGCGGGGAGGGGACCCAGTACTTC
NA	once	TRBV7-2	TRBJ2-1	CASSLAPYNEQFF	TGTGCCAGCAGCTTAGCGCCGTACAATGAGCAGTTCTTC
NA	NA	TRBV19	TRBJ1-1	CASSIRGAGTEAFF	TGTGCCAGTAGTATCCGGGGGGCGGGCACTGAAGCTTTCTTT
TRBD1	NA	TRBV7-3	TRBJ1-3	CASSLTGYGNTIYF	TGTGCCAGCAGCTTGACAGGGTACGGAAACACCATATATTTT
NA	NA	TRBV1	TRBJ2-7	CTSRLLRTGRHEQYF	TGCACCAGCAGGCTTTTAAGGACAGGGCGACACGAGCAGTACTTC
NA	NA	TRBV3-1/TRBV3-2	TRBJ1-1	CASSAGTANTEAFF	TGTGCCAGCAGCGCCGGGACGGCAAACACTGAAGCTTTCTTT
TRBD1	NA	TRBV10-3	TRBJ1-2	CAISGTGDGYTF	TGTGCCATCAGTGGGACAGGAGATGGCTACACCTTC
NA	NA	TRBV7-6	TRBJ2-7	CASSSYSGPGDEQYF	TGTGCCAGCAGCTCGTACTCGGGGCCGGGGGACGAGCAGTACTTC
NA	NA	TRBV7-8	TRBJ2-4	CASSLGDSKNIQYF	TGTGCCAGCAGCTTAGGCGACAGCAAAAACATTCAGTACTTC
NA	NA	TRBV2	TRBJ1-3	CASRGDLRGNTIYF	TGTGCCAGCAGAGGGGACCTTAGGGGAAACACCATATATTTT
TRBD2	NA	TRBV4-2	TRBJ2-1	CASSQGSLAEQFF	TGTGCCAGCAGCCAAGGTTCACTAGCGGAGCAGTTCTTC
TRBD1	NA	TRBV6-5	TRBJ1-3	CASSTDRGVANTIYF	TGTGCCAGCAGTACGGACAGGGGGGTAGCGAACACCATATATTTT
TRBD1	NA	TRBV5-6	TRBJ1-4	CASSLAGGQEKLFF	TGTGCCAGCAGCTTGGCAGGGGGCCAGGAAAAACTGTTTTTT
TRBD1	NA	TRBV5-1	TRBJ1-2	CASSLEQGAISGYTF	TGCGCCAGCAGCTTGGAGCAGGGGGCGATCAGTGGCTACACCTTC
NA	NA	TRBV27	TRBJ1-2	CASSLLRGHGYTF	TGTGCCAGCAGTTTACTCAGGGGTCATGGCTACACCTTC
NA	NA	TRBV19	TRBJ2-6	CASSKGRPSGANVLTF	TGTGCCAGTAGTAAGGGGAGACCCTCTGGGGCCAACGTCCTGACTTTC
NA	NA	TRBV2	TRBJ2-1	CASHRDNSYNEQFF	TGTGCCAGCCATCGGGATAACTCCTACAATGAGCAGTTCTTC